This T cell receptor (beta chain) derives from a study of blood T cell repertoires in COVID-19. Libraries were prepared by immunoSEQ multiplex PCR; TCRdb keeps only in-frame clonotypes and omits some of them. The sample includes roughly 250,000 clones, 80% to 90% of them seen just once. This clone was seen a handful of times. V was pared by 6 bases and J by 7 bases, with 18 bases between. Germline V lookup: CDR1 SGHVS, CDR2 FNYEAQ. CDR3 size: 14 residues. This TCR was recovered from a woman aged 30 to 39 who had recovered from COVID-19. The rearrangement links TRBV7-6 to TRBJ1-1; tentative D call: TRBD1 (5 bases). Input material: PBMCs or T cells enriched from blood (not recorded which). CDR3 in amino acids: CASRQTINGHEAFF. The DNA of the CDR3 is TGTGCCAGCAGGCAGACAATTAATGGACATGAAGCTTTCTTT.